What follows is one T cell receptor (beta chain) and its context. This clonotype was counted only a few times. The specificity of this receptor is unknown. Base qualities are missing; no much larger clone stands one base away. Separate amplification of TCR alpha and beta chain libraries was performed from the second PCR step onward. CMV status of each donor was established by measuring IFNgamma production from CD4+ T cells after fresh PBMCs were stimulated overnight with CMV viral lysate. Using Miltenyi beads, CD4 T cells were first positively selected, and CD8 T cells were then positively selected from the CD4-negative fraction. After staining for CD3, CD4, CD8, CD45RA, CD27 and a live/dead dye, cells were sorted on a BD Aria II into four subsets based on CD45RA and CD27. A few healthy volunteers provided blood, and the blood of each volunteer was split into CD4 and CD8 T cells and then into four differentiation subsets. Around 0.11 L of peripheral blood was collected from each donor, and PBMC were isolated from the blood using Ficoll-Paque PLUS density-gradient centrifugation. The sorted cells were lysed in RLT buffer, after which RNA was extracted using a Qiagen RNeasy kit and kept at -80 degrees C.

CDR1 and CDR2, per the germline V gene, are SGHRS and YFSETQ. The CDR3 runs 17 amino acids, cysteine and phenylalanine included. Solely the CDR3 DNA is kept, with 51 bases framed from the first base. V is reduced by 0 bases and J by 4 bases, leaving a spacing of 20 bases between them. Receptor libraries were prepared by UMI-ligation and nested PCR. To cover both TRBC1 and TRBC2, the beta constant-region primer consisted of an equimolar mix of two oligonucleotides. The ligated cDNA went through four rounds of PCR with nested alpha and beta constant-region primers together with the SP2 primer. A single-stranded oligonucleotide containing the SP2 primer and a 12-nucleotide UMI was joined to the 3' end of the cDNA by T4 RNA ligase 1. The ligation reaction was kept at 16 degrees C for 20-24 hours. PCR2 was typically run as a SYBR Green qPCR and stopped at a predetermined threshold to prevent over-amplification. All purifications after the first were performed with Agencourt AMPure XP magnetic beads. Libraries were quantified by Qubit and checked on a TapeStation, with a main peak expected near 650 bp. Sequencing of the pooled libraries was done on an Illumina MiSeq using v2 2x251 paired-end kits, which typically yielded roughly 0.95-2.2 million reads per sample. Each sample was pooled at approximately 4.3 nM, and about 5-7.5% PhiX was included to help cluster recognition. The published analysis was carried out like this. Using tag matching that tolerated one base-pair mismatch, Decombinator assigned V and J genes to FASTQ reads that had been processed by Demultiplexor. By using UMIs, Collapsinator corrected both sequencing errors and the frequency errors caused by PCR heterogeneity. TCRs were translated and CDR3s were extracted from the conserved cysteine to the FGXG phenylalanine by CDR3Translator, with non-productive sequences being flagged. Repertoires were subsampled to equal numbers of UMI-defined TCRs before Gini, Shannon entropy and inverse Simpson indices were calculated. Within the linear range, a power law was fitted to clonotype abundance distributions using maximum likelihood. When run on a single naive CD8 sample, MIGEC and the pipeline yielded similar UMI counts, similar unique TCR numbers and similar clonal distributions. In one analysis, naive TCRs also found in any memory subset of the same donor were removed from the naive repertoire. A set of approximately 6,800 CMV-associated CDR3 sequences, compiled from VDJdb and a published dataset, was used to search the repertoires. TCRdb reanalyzed the raw reads on its own, using fastp at Q25 for trimming and MiXCR for clone calling, and kept in-frame beta chains. Rows matching on CDR3 protein sequence are summarized as one entry with the most common DNA and genes. The V and J calls shown here were made by TCRdb, not taken from the authors' results. This sample comprises approximately 100,000 distinct CDR3 sequences, more than 14% of them detected only once. The ten largest clones take up 2.8% of the sample.

The sample is drawn from a study of naive and memory T cell subsets (dated by TCRdb to about 2017). Turning to the overall study: An open-source, UMI-based TCR alpha and beta sequencing pipeline was applied to sorted naive and memory peripheral blood T cell subsets. IgG serology results and the functional CMV T cell responses were in complete agreement. RNA was DNase-treated and reverse transcribed with TCR constant-region primers, mostly using SuperScript III.

General findings and caveats noted by the study authors: A few larger clonotypes were found in naive repertoires, especially CD8, and these larger clonotypes were possibly memory cells re-expressing CD45RA. The abundance of TCRs followed a power law with an exponent that differed between naive and memory subsets yet stayed consistent across the three individuals. Each clonotype was defined as a single alpha or beta chain sequence rather than as a paired alpha/beta receptor. The repertoire findings for the naive and memory subsets could not be validated against a ground truth, as none was available. RNA-based TCR counts may be influenced by expression changes linked to T cell activation and differentiation. Following error correction, more than 90% of naive TCR sequences occurred only once, which made naive abundance distributions much steeper than those of memory subsets. In both CD4 and CD8 cells, going from naive through CM, EM and EMRA, the Gini index went up while Shannon and inverse Simpson diversity went down.

Material: naive CD8+ T cells from blood. Per the publication, the cell subset or site label means: naive T cells, CD45RA high CD27+. The chain links TRBV5-1 with TRBJ2-7; possibly the D gene is TRBD2, per 6 matching bases. This TCR came from a human donor in good health. The DNA sequence is TGCGCCAGCAGCTTGGTCCAGGGAGGTTGGGGGTCTTACGAGCAGTACTTC. Its protein is CASSLVQGGWGSYEQYF.